What follows describes a single T cell receptor beta chain. Clones were read by immunoSEQ multiplex PCR, and TCRdb kept only the in-frame ones, dropping some. The data hold about 300,000 clones, with approximately 85% observed a single time. This CDR3 has 13 residues. Trimming took 4 bases from V and 6 from J, leaving 12 bases between them. Germline lookup yields CDR1 SGHAT and CDR2 FQDESV (reference sequence). The cohort comprised adults aged about 18 to 90 years residing in some 24 US areas. These data come from a study of blood T cell repertoires in COVID-19. Study-wide background: The study drew acute and convalescent COVID-19 samples from the United States, Italy and Spain.

The gene calls are TRBV11-1 and TRBJ1-2, with D maybe TRBD1 (5 bases). The sequencing input was PBMCs or T cells enriched from blood (not recorded which). This sequence was found in a man aged 25 to 40 who had recovered from COVID-19. As DNA, the CDR3 is TGTGCCAGCAGCTCGACCCAGGGAAATGGCTACACCTTC. Its translation is CASSSTQGNGYTF.